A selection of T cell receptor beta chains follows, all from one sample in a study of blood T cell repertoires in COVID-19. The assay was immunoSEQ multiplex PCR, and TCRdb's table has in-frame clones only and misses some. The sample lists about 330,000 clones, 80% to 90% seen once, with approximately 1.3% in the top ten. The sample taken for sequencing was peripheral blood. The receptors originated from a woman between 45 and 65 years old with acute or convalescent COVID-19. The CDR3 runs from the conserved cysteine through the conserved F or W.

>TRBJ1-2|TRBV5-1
CASSGQGINYGYTF
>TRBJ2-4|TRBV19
CASSQKFSGPSVKNIQYF
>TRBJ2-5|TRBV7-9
CASSPLGGLGETQYF
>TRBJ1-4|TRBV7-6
CASSLAGVEKLFF
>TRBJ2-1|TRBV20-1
CSATLYNEQFF
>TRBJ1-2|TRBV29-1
CSVQQGAGYGYTF
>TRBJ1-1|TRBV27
CASSWTGNTEAFF
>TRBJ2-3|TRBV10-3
CAISEPSQGLDTQYF
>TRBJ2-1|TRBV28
CASSPGRYNEQFF
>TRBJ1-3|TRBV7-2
CASSFTRDTGNTIYF
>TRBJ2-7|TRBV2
CASSRQASTSYEQYF
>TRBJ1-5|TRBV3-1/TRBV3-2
CASSPDRGRNQPQHF
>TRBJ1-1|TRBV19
CASTRGGETEAFF
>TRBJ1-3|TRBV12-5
CASAIAGGPGNTIYF
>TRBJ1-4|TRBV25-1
CASSEYYATNEKLFF
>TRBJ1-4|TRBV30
CAWSVGGYNEKLFF
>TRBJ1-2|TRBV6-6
CASSPHLQRGYTF
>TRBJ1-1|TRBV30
CAWTPHRGGAFF
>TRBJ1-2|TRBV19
CASSIDILGPPRGYGYTF
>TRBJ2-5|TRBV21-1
CASRPVRLGETQYF
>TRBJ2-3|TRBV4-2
CASSQDLGLDTQYF
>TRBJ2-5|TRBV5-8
CASSEGLAGAETQYF
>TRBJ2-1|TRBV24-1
CATSDPGLNEQFF
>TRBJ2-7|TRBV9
CASSVGAGDFEQYF
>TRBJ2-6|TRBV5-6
CASSSLGGGKSGANVLTF
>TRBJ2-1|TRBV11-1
CASSLEVAGVRNEQFF
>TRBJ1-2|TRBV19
CASSLSAGGSYGYTF
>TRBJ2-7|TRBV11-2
CASSAGEQYF
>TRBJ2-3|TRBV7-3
CASSWTGASTDTQYF
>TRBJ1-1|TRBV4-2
CASSQELHVRGTEAFF
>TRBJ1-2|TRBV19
CASSLQANYGYTF
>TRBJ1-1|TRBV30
CAWSFAPVNTEAFF
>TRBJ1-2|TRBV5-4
CASSFTGGVGYTF
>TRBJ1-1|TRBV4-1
CASNQRQGYTEAFF
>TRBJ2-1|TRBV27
CASSLSRDRGYEQFF
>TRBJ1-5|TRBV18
CASSPLAVPRQGRNQPQHF
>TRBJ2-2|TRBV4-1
CASSQRSGLYTGELFF
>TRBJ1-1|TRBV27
CASIQTGGTEAFF
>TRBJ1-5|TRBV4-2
CASRAGDKSNQPQHF